The 31 T cell receptor beta chains below come from one sample, sequenced in a study of yellow fever vaccine responses in identical twins. TCRdb reprocessed the RT-PCR reads via MiXCR and lists one record per CDR3 protein. The repertoire holds approximately 20,000 distinct CDR3 sequences, with 55% to 70% as singletons. The sequences come from T cells from blood (PBMCs), unsorted or a sorted subset (not recorded which), collected before or after yellow fever vaccination (not recorded which). Receptor source: a woman under 30 who received the yellow fever vaccine.

The count of this clonotype is one. V is TRBV29-1 and J is TRBJ1-1, with 8 bases lining up with TRBD1. The CDR3 spans 15 residues. Losses at the gene ends were 7 bases for V and 1 base for J; bases not matched to a gene: 11. Germline lookup yields CDR1 SQVTM and CDR2 ANQGSEA. The CDR3 reads CSAMGGTGPNTEAFF. The CDR3 DNA reads TGCAGCGCTATGGGGGGGACAGGACCGAACACTGAAGCTTTCTTT. The full variable domain, rest sourced from reference TRBV29-1 and TRBJ1-1, is SAVISQKPSRDICQRGTSLTIQCQVDSQVTMMFWYRQQPGQSLTLIATANQGSEATYESGFVIDKFPISRPNLTFSTLTVSNMSPEDSSIYLCSAMGGTGPNTEAFFGQGTRLTVV.

The J gene is TRBJ2-5, the V gene TRBV12-3 or TRBV12-4; D is unclear. The CDR3 spans 13 residues. Trimming shortened V by 5 bases and J by 5 bases, and 12 bases separated the two germline ends. Here the CDR3 reads CASSPGVGETQYF. The CDR3 bases are TGTGCCAGCAGTCCCGGAGTTGGGGAGACCCAGTACTTC.

CDR3 in amino acids: CASSPTGGNNQPQHF. DNA of the CDR3: TGCGCCAGCAGCCCGACAGGGGGAAACAATCAGCCCCAGCATTTT. The chain carries TRBV4-3 and TRBJ1-5; TRBD1 agrees at 9 bases. CDR3 length: 15 amino acids. The germline CDR1 and CDR2 sequences are LGHNA and YSLEER. V lost 4 bases to trimming and J lost 3 bases; unmatched junction nucleotides: 4.

This clonotype was counted once. This chain uses TRBV1 with TRBJ1-4; the D segment call TRBD1 is taken from the table without a DNA check. TRBV1 is marked as a pseudogene. This CDR3 region has 20 residues. The CDR3 nucleotides read TGCACCAGCAGCCAACACTTGACAGGGGGCGAATCACAAACTAATGAAAAACTGTTTTTT. Translating gives CTSSQHLTGGESQTNEKLFF.

This chain's CDR3 is CASRTSGYYEQYF. CDR3 nucleotide sequence: TGTGCCAGCAGGACTAGCGGTTACTACGAGCAGTACTTC. J is TRBJ2-7 and V is TRBV13; 9 bases are shared with TRBD2. V shed 6 bases and J 3 bases; nucleotides not matched to a gene: 3. This CDR3 is built from 13 residues. CDR1 is PRHDT, CDR2 FYEKMQ, per germline (reference sequence).

This clonotype was found once. The V gene is TRBV28, the J gene TRBJ1-5; no reliable D call. Germline CDR1 MDHEN, CDR2 SYDVKM. Between the trimmed V and J ends, which lost 6 bases and 3 bases, there was a span of 15 bases. The CDR3 has 15 amino acids. CDR3: CASSPTVSVNQPQHF. CDR3 DNA sequence: TGTGCCAGCAGCCCAACAGTATCGGTCAATCAGCCCCAGCATTTT.

This clonotype appeared a few times. The chain uses TRBV12-3 or TRBV12-4 and TRBJ2-5; the D is unclear. The CDR3 is 12 residues long. The V end was cut by 7 bases, the J end by 6 bases, with 12 bases between. DNA of the CDR3: TGTGCCAGCACCGCAGGAACGCAGACCCAGTACTTC. This gives the protein CASTAGTQTQYF.

A word on this clonotype: At one end the junction does not follow the germline gene, possibly because of a read error. The chain recombines TRBV2 with TRBJ2-7, with D possibly TRBD1 on 5 matching bases. The CDR3 consists of 12 residues. The germline V gene encodes CDR1 SNHLY and CDR2 FYNNEI. CDR3 loop: CASSKQVYVQYF. For the CDR3, the DNA is TGTGCCAGCAGTAAACAGGTCTACGTGCAGTACTTC.

The chain carries TRBV28 and TRBJ1-5, with D possibly being TRBD1 (5 bases). Looked up from germline, CDR1 is MDHEN and CDR2 is SYDVKM. V shed 3 bases and J shed 3 bases, with 12 bases lying between them. The CDR3 runs 15 residues. CDR3 region: CASSLEGSFNQPQHF. The CDR3, as DNA: TGTGCCAGCAGTTTGGAGGGGTCGTTCAATCAGCCCCAGCATTTT.

This rearrangement joins TRBV18 to TRBJ1-1, with unresolved D. CDR3 length: 13 amino acids. V lost 5 bases and J 2 bases, leaving 9 bases between the germline ends. CDR1 is KGHSH and CDR2 is LQKENI in the germline V gene. The CDR3 DNA reads as TGTGCCAGCTCAAGATCGAAAAACACTGAAGCTTTCTTT. Amino acids: CASSRSKNTEAFF.

This chain links TRBV4-3 with TRBJ1-6; a possible D gene is TRBD1 (6 bases). Germline V gives CDR1 LGHNA, CDR2 YSLEER. Trimming took off 2 bases at V and 7 bases at J, with 15 bases between the two ends. The CDR3 loop spans 16 amino acids. The CDR3 protein is CASSQMKQGSNSPLHF. CDR3 nucleotides: TGCGCCAGCAGCCAAATGAAACAGGGTTCGAATTCACCCCTCCACTTT.

The chain joins TRBV18 to TRBJ2-7; D might be TRBD2 (5 bases). Germline lookup yields CDR1 KGHSH and CDR2 LQKENI. The V gene lost 0 bases and the J gene lost 3 bases, with 15 bases spanning the gap. The CDR3 contains 16 residues. The CDR3 sequence: CASSPPSKLEFYEQYF. The CDR3 DNA reads TGTGCCAGCTCACCACCGTCCAAACTAGAATTCTACGAGCAGTACTTC.

The chain combines TRBV19 with TRBJ2-1, with 7 positions matching TRBD1. The ends lost 3 bases at V and 9 bases at J; junction bases unmatched: 5. This CDR3 region has 13 residues. Germline CDR1 and CDR2: LNHDA and SQIVND (reference sequence). The CDR3 region has the DNA TGTGCCAGTAGTATTACAGGGGTTAGTGAGCAGTTCTTC. Protein: CASSITGVSEQFF.

This clonotype was observed a handful of times. The chain links TRBV7-9 to TRBJ1-2; the D is unclear. CDR3 length equals 13 residues. CDR1 and CDR2 from the germline V gene are SEHNR and FQNEAQ (reference sequence). V dropped 2 bases and J dropped 4 bases, with 8 bases sitting between them. This CDR3 is CASSLLTPYGYTF. CDR3 coding DNA: TGTGCCAGCAGCTTACTGACCCCCTATGGCTACACCTTC.

This clonotype was found a few times. This chain links TRBV20-1 with TRBJ2-1; TRBD2 aligns across 7 bases. The CDR3 has 14 amino acids. J lost 7 bases, V lost 3 bases, and 9 bases had no gene match. CDR1 and CDR2 from the germline V gene are DFQATT and SNEGSKA (reference sequence). CDR3 sequence reads: CSARMGTTLNEQFF. In nucleotides, the CDR3 is TGCAGTGCTAGGATGGGGACTACCTTAAATGAGCAGTTCTTC.

The genes are TRBV11-1 and TRBJ1-2, with unresolved D. CDR1 SGHAT and CDR2 FQDESV come from the germline V gene (reference sequence). Trimming cost V 1 base and J 5 bases, with 17 bases left between them. This CDR3 is built from 16 residues. CDR3 DNA: TGTGCCAGCAGCTTAGGTCGTGGGTCGGCGACTTATGGCTACACCTTC. Translated, it gives CASSLGRGSATYGYTF.

The chain employs TRBV4-1 and TRBJ2-7, with TRBD1 identical over 9 bases. CDR3 length equals 15 residues. In germline, CDR1 is MGHRA, CDR2 YSYEKL. J lost 5 bases, V lost 4 bases, and 9 bases had no gene match. The CDR3 DNA reads as TGCGCCAGCAGCCTACCGACAGGGGGGGTCAACGAGCAGTACTTC. Its protein product is CASSLPTGGVNEQYF.

The V gene is TRBV11-3, the J gene TRBJ2-5; unclear D gene. V was clipped by 1 base and J by 0 bases, with 6 bases between them. The CDR3 is 14 residues long. The germline CDR1 and CDR2 sequences are SGHNT and YENEEA. The CDR3 protein is CASSLVSDQETQYF. Here the CDR3 DNA reads TGTGCCAGCAGCTTAGTCAGCGACCAAGAGACCCAGTACTTC.

V usage is TRBV18 and J usage is TRBJ1-5; D ambiguous. The CDR3 has 15 amino acids. Trimming removed 2 bases at V and 0 bases at J, with 8 bases between. Germline CDR1 and CDR2: KGHSH and LQKENI. CDR3 in DNA: TGTGCCAGCTCACCATCGGGCGGTAGCAATCAGCCCCAGCATTTT. This gives the protein CASSPSGGSNQPQHF.

This chain joins TRBV2 and TRBJ2-2; D not certain. Germline CDR1 and CDR2: SNHLY and FYNNEI. Trimming took 7 bases from V and 7 from J, leaving 7 bases between them. The CDR3 runs to 11 residues. In DNA, the CDR3 is TGTGCCAGCAAGGGTATCGGGGAGCTGTTTTTT. Translation gives CASKGIGELFF.

The V and J genes are TRBV7-3 and TRBJ2-5; 10 positions agree with TRBD2. The germline gives CDR1 SGHTA, CDR2 FQGTGA. The V and J ends lost 4 bases and 5 bases, in that order; junction bases with no gene match: 7. The CDR3 consists of 15 residues. The CDR3 coding sequence is TGTGCCAGCAGCTCTATTAGCGGGAGGTCCGAGACCCAGTACTTC. Translation gives CASSSISGRSETQYF.

This clonotype was detected a few times. The chain links TRBV2 to TRBJ2-3, with D possibly called TRBD1 or TRBD2 (5 bases each). The CDR3 has 14 residues. Trimming stripped 4 bases from V and 5 bases from J, with 13 bases between. Germline V gene sequence: CDR1 SNHLY, CDR2 FYNNEI. CDR3 bases: TGTGCCAGCAGTGTCCGGGACGGTGGAGATACGCAGTATTTT. It translates to CASSVRDGGDTQYF. Full variable domain (outside the CDR3, taken from reference TRBV2 and TRBJ2-3): EPEVTQTPSHQVTQMGQEVILRCVPISNHLYFYWYRQILGQKVEFLVSFYNNEISEKSEIFDDQFSVERPDGSNFTLKIRSTKLEDSAMYFCASSVRDGGDTQYFGPGTRLTVL.

Only a few counts were recorded for this clonotype. J is TRBJ2-1 and V is TRBV19; TRBD2 agrees at 7 bases. The CDR3 extends over 11 amino acids. Germline-derived CDR1 and CDR2 are LNHDA and SQIVND (reference sequence). V lost 7 bases to trimming and J lost 9 bases; unmatched junction nucleotides: 3. The CDR3 is CASMGGLEQFF. CDR3 in DNA: TGTGCCAGTATGGGAGGGCTTGAGCAGTTCTTC.

The chain carries TRBV11-3 and TRBJ2-1; 8 bases fit TRBD2. Germline V gene lookup returns CDR1 SGHNT and CDR2 YENEEA. The CDR3 loop spans 13 amino acids. J lost 6 bases, V lost 5 bases, and 3 bases had no gene match. The CDR3 DNA follows: TGTGCCAGCAGCATCGGGACTAGCAATGAGCAGTTCTTC. Protein: CASSIGTSNEQFF.

CDR3 loop: CASSFTGVSQETQYF. The CDR3 region has the DNA TGTGCCAGCAGTTTTACAGGGGTTAGCCAAGAGACCCAGTACTTC. The chain carries TRBV28 and TRBJ2-5; 7 bases map to TRBD1. CDR1 is MDHEN and CDR2 is SYDVKM in the germline V gene. The junction had 5 bases not matched to a gene; V was cut back by 3 bases and J by 1 base. CDR3 length equals 15 residues.

This chain links TRBV29-1 with TRBJ2-3, with D perhaps assigned TRBD1 or TRBD2 (7 bases each). With 7 bases removed from V and 2 bases from J, the gap between germline ends came to 16 bases. CDR3 length: 14 residues. Germline CDR1 is SQVTM and CDR2 is ANQGSEA. The CDR3, as DNA: TGCAGCGGAGGCGGGGGACAGTTCACAGATACGCAGTATTTT. It yields the protein CSGGGGQFTDTQYF.

V gene TRBV29-1 combines with J gene TRBJ2-1, with 9 bases fitting TRBD2. V trimming: 1 base; J trimming: 4 bases; junction bases outside the gene matches: 2. CDR1 and CDR2 (germline): SQVTM, ANQGSEA. The CDR3 spans 14 residues. The CDR3 nucleotides are TGCAGCGTTGAAGGACTAGCGGCGTACAATGAGCAGTTCTTC. This encodes CSVEGLAAYNEQFF.

This rearrangement joins TRBV25-1 to TRBJ1-5; TRBD1 might be the D (5 bases). CDR1 is MGHDK and CDR2 is SYGVNS in the germline V gene. The ends were cut back, 4 bases at V and 3 bases at J, with 19 bases in the middle. The CDR3 extends over 17 amino acids. CDR3 in amino acids: CASSVSYPVGDNQPQHF. CDR3 bases: TGTGCCAGCAGTGTATCGTACCCGGTAGGGGACAATCAGCCCCAGCATTTT.

This clonotype has just one count. The rearrangement joins TRBV29-1 to TRBJ2-7, with unresolved D. Per germline, CDR1 SQVTM and CDR2 ANQGSEA. The CDR3 sequence is 14 residues long. V dropped 3 bases and J dropped 7 bases, with 19 bases sitting between them. The CDR3, as DNA: TGCAGCGTTGAGGCTTTTGGCACCCGAAGAGAGCAGTACTTC. It codes for CSVEAFGTRREQYF.

The chain is built from TRBV18 and TRBJ1-5, with a possible D match to TRBD1 (6 bases). The CDR3 spans 14 residues. V was trimmed by 4 bases and J by 5 bases, leaving 12 bases between them. The germline V gene encodes CDR1 KGHSH and CDR2 LQKENI. The CDR3 loop is CASSRGGQDQPQHF. The CDR3 nucleotides read TGTGCCAGCTCACGGGGGGGGCAGGATCAGCCCCAGCATTTT.

The rearrangement uses TRBV11-2 and TRBJ2-2; 7 bases match TRBD1. This CDR3 spans 14 amino acids. The germline V gene has CDR1 SGHAT and CDR2 FQNNGV. V was clipped by 4 bases and J by 8 bases; unmatched bases: 7. The CDR3 sequence: CASSSGQVSGELFF. The CDR3 coding sequence is TGTGCCAGCAGCTCCGGACAGGTTTCGGGGGAGCTGTTTTTT.